Following are 18 T cell receptor beta chains from one sample sequenced in a study of monozygotic twins with inflammatory bowel disease. After re-calling the 5' RACE reads, TCRdb lists one entry per CDR3 protein, DNA absent. Here the sample table reports hundreds of thousands of distinct CDR3 sequences. Sequencing used blood. The origin of the receptors is a human donor with ulcerative colitis or Crohn's disease, or a healthy co-twin of an affected twin (not recorded which).

This rearrangement joins TRBV6-1 to TRBJ2-4. Looked up from germline, CDR1 is MNHNS and CDR2 is SASEGT. The CDR3 spans 16 residues. The CDR3 here is CASRQSLANFKNIQYF.

This chain joins TRBV10-3 and TRBJ2-1; the TCRdb D gene call, TRBD1, has no DNA to confirm it. Germline CDR1 ENHRY, CDR2 SYGVKD. This CDR3 is 14 amino acids long. CDR3 sequence reads: CAISGDQGNNEQFF.

Here the CDR3 reads CATHSATGTVSNQPQHF. V is TRBV6-2 or TRBV6-3 and J is TRBJ1-5; the TCRdb D gene call, TRBD1, has no DNA to confirm it. Germline V gene data show CDR1 as MNHEY and CDR2 as SVGEGT. The CDR3 is 17 residues long.

The V call is TRBV5-6, the J call TRBJ2-5; TCRdb's D gene call, TRBD2, goes unchecked for lack of DNA. The CDR3 loop spans 13 amino acids. Looked up from germline, CDR1 is SGHDT and CDR2 is YYEEEE. This chain's CDR3 is CASSAGPQETQYF.

The V call is TRBV28, the J call TRBJ2-1; TCRdb's assignment of TRBD2 cannot be checked, as there is no DNA. The CDR3 consists of 20 residues. Germline V gene lookup returns CDR1 MDHEN and CDR2 SYDVKM. CDR3 sequence: CASSPFPGLAGERAYNEQFF. Using reference TRBV28 and TRBJ2-1 for the parts outside the CDR3, the full variable domain is DVKVTQSSRYLVKRTGEKVFLECVQDMDHENMFWYRQDPGLGLRLIYFSYDVKMKEKGDIPEGYSVSREKKERFSLILESASTNQTSMYLCASSPFPGLAGERAYNEQFFGPGTRLTVL.

This chain links TRBV9 with TRBJ2-3; TCRdb's assignment of TRBD2 cannot be checked, as there is no DNA. The CDR3 is made up of 15 amino acids. The germline gives CDR1 SGDLS, CDR2 YYNGEE. CDR3 amino acids: CASSVAGRSTDTQYF.

This chain links TRBV28 with TRBJ2-7; the TCRdb call, TRBD2, lacks DNA for checking. The CDR3 runs 14 residues. Germline CDR1 MDHEN, CDR2 SYDVKM. The CDR3: CASRGTSGSGKQYF.

The chain has TRBV5-1 and TRBJ2-7; TCRdb names TRBD2, which stays unverified in the absence of DNA. CDR1 and CDR2 from the germline V gene are SGHRS and YFSETQ. CDR3 length: 14 residues. CDR3 sequence: CASSLRAGAGEQYF.

The chain couples TRBV28 to TRBJ2-3. Germline V lookup: CDR1 MDHEN, CDR2 SYDVKM. CDR3 length: 15 residues. The CDR3 protein is CASSFGTLATDTQYF.

The J gene is TRBJ2-2, the V gene TRBV20-1; checking the TCRdb D call of TRBD2 is not possible without DNA. Germline CDR1 and CDR2: DFQATT and SNEGSKA (reference sequence). This CDR3 spans 16 amino acids. CDR3 sequence reads: CSARSSGRTKTGELFF.

The chain employs TRBV19 and TRBJ2-7. CDR1 is LNHDA and CDR2 is SQIVND in the germline V gene (reference sequence). There are 14 residues in the CDR3. The chain's CDR3 is CASSIFQDTYEQYF. The full variable domain, with the rest looked up from reference TRBV19 and TRBJ2-7, is DGGITQSPKYLFRKEGQNVTLSCEQNLNHDAMYWYRQDPGQGLRLIYYSQIVNDFQKGDIAEGYSVSREKKESFPLTVTSAQKNPTAFYLCASSIFQDTYEQYFGPGTRLTVT.

The V call is TRBV5-1, the J call TRBJ1-1; the D gene TCRdb calls, TRBD1, cannot be checked with no DNA. This CDR3 region has 13 residues. Germline CDR1 is SGHRS and CDR2 is YFSETQ. CDR3 amino acids: CASSWTGGTEAFF.

The chain has TRBV28 and TRBJ2-1; checking the TCRdb D call of TRBD2 is not possible without DNA. In germline, CDR1 is MDHEN, CDR2 SYDVKM. The CDR3 runs 17 residues. CDR3 residues: CASSFYRDYHYDNEQFF.

V usage is TRBV7-3 and J usage is TRBJ2-5; TCRdb's D gene call, TRBD1, goes unchecked for lack of DNA. This CDR3 contains 17 residues. Germline CDR1 reads SGHTA; CDR2 reads FQGTGA. CDR3: CASSSGAGAGQDETQYF.

The chain links TRBV25-1 to TRBJ2-2. The CDR3 loop spans 13 amino acids. Germline assignment: CDR1 MGHDK and CDR2 SYGVNS. CDR3 in amino acids: CASSEHRTGELFF.

This chain joins TRBV20-1 and TRBJ1-3. The CDR3 contains 12 residues. Germline values: CDR1 DFQATT, CDR2 SNEGSKA (reference sequence). CDR3 sequence: CSAPASGNTIYF.

This chain connects TRBV7-3 to TRBJ2-2; the D call from TCRdb, TRBD1, cannot be confirmed without DNA. Germline V gene sequence: CDR1 SGHTA, CDR2 FQGTGA. The CDR3 extends over 18 amino acids. The CDR3 loop is CASSPPRGGTGHTGELFF.

The chain has TRBV18 and TRBJ1-5; TCRdb picks TRBD1, but there is no DNA to check that call. Germline lookup yields CDR1 KGHSH and CDR2 LQKENI. CDR3 size: 13 residues. CDR3 protein: CASSPTDNQPQHF.